The 24 T cell receptor beta chains below come from one sample, sequenced in a study of T-cell reconstitution after alpha-beta-depleted transplantation in children. Preparation of the TCRbeta library was carried out with unique molecular identifiers. TCRdb called the PCR reads again in MiXCR, with one record for every CDR3 protein. This sample yields about 110,000 distinct CDR3 sequences, of which over 9% are seen a single time; less than 40% belongs to the top ten. The sequences come from PBMCs, collected before TCRalphabeta/CD19-depleted stem cell transplant. The receptor set was obtained from a boy aged 2 to 9 with acute lymphoblastic leukemia, due to receive a stem cell transplant.

This clonotype appeared a single time. V gene TRBV7-6 combines with J gene TRBJ2-2, with D possibly being TRBD1 (5 bases). V gave up 4 bases and J gave up 6 bases, with 18 bases separating them. This CDR3 contains 16 residues. Germline V gene data show CDR1 as SGHVS and CDR2 as FNYEAQ. The CDR3 sequence: CASSSFGAVTPGELFF. The DNA of the CDR3 is TGTGCCAGCAGCTCCTTTGGGGCGGTCACGCCCGGGGAGCTGTTTTTT.

This clonotype has a handful of counts. The chain is built from TRBV18 and TRBJ1-2; TRBD1 matches at 7 bases. Germline V gives CDR1 KGHSH, CDR2 LQKENI. This CDR3 is built from 13 residues. V lost 3 bases and J lost 8; bases outside the gene matches: 6. The CDR3 DNA reads as TGTGCCAGCTCACCGGCCAGGGGGGACGGCTACACCTTC. Residues: CASSPARGDGYTF.

This clonotype was counted many times. This chain uses TRBV12-3 or TRBV12-4 with TRBJ2-1; D tentatively fits TRBD1 or TRBD2 (5 bases each). CDR3 length: 13 residues. The ends were cut back, 3 bases at V and 8 bases at J, with 11 bases in the middle. CDR3 in amino acids: CASSLELGDEQFF. The CDR3 coding sequence is TGTGCCAGCAGTTTGGAACTAGGGGATGAGCAGTTCTTC.

This clonotype was seen repeatedly, ten times or more. The V call is TRBV20-1, the J call TRBJ2-7, with 16 bases aligning to TRBD2. From germline, CDR1 is DFQATT and CDR2 SNEGSKA (reference sequence). J gave up 3 bases and V 1 base, and 3 bases lay outside the gene matches. This CDR3 has 16 amino acids. CDR3 protein: CSARAGTSGRVYEQYF. The CDR3 DNA follows: TGCAGTGCTAGAGCTGGGACTAGCGGGAGGGTCTACGAGCAGTACTTC.

This clonotype has a count of ten or more. The rearrangement joins TRBV7-9 to TRBJ2-3; 7 bases line up with TRBD2. This CDR3 contains 15 residues. Germline V lookup: CDR1 SEHNR, CDR2 FQNEAQ (reference sequence). Trimming cost V 5 bases and J 5 bases; bases outside gene matches: 10. The CDR3 region has the DNA TGTGCCAGCAGCCCCACAGCGGGAATGGAAGATACGCAGTATTTT. As protein: CASSPTAGMEDTQYF.

The chain employs TRBV15 and TRBJ1-1; no clear D gene. V was shortened by 5 bases and J by 1 base, with 11 bases between the two germline ends. This CDR3 is built from 14 residues. Germline V lookup: CDR1 LNHNV, CDR2 YYDKDF (reference sequence). CDR3 amino acids: CATSRRGRNTEAFF. CDR3 nucleotide sequence: TGTGCCACCAGCCGCAGAGGGAGGAACACTGAAGCTTTCTTT.

This clonotype occurred a few times. This chain links TRBV5-1 with TRBJ1-6; 7 bases are shared with TRBD1. Germline-derived CDR1 and CDR2 are SGHRS and YFSETQ. Trimming took 2 bases from V and 9 from J; bases not matched to a gene: 5. The CDR3 totals 14 residues. The CDR3: CASSFTGVGSPLHF. CDR3 in DNA: TGCGCCAGCAGCTTCACAGGGGTCGGTTCACCCCTCCACTTT.

This clonotype was detected only a few times. The rearrangement joins TRBV30 to TRBJ2-5; tentatively, D is TRBD2 (5 bases). The CDR3 runs to 11 residues. Trimming cost V 7 bases and J 7 bases, with 13 bases left between them. Germline V CDR1 and CDR2: GTSNPN, SVGIG (reference sequence). As DNA, the CDR3 is TGTGCCTTCGCCCTGGAGGTGACCCAGTACTTC. It translates to CAFALEVTQYF. Filled out from reference TRBV30 and TRBJ2-5, the complete variable domain reads SQTIHQWPATLVQPVGSPLSLECTVEGTSNPNLYWYRQAAGRGLQLLFYSVGIGQISSEVPQNLSASRPQDRQFILSSKKLLLSDSGFYLCAFALEVTQYFGPGTRLLVL.

The chain joins TRBV29-1 to TRBJ2-7; D is unclear. CDR3 length: 13 amino acids. Trimming removed 0 bases from V and 2 bases from J, with 8 bases in between. Germline-derived CDR1 and CDR2 are SQVTM and ANQGSEA. CDR3 region: CSVEDTGTYEQYF. The DNA for the CDR3 is TGCAGCGTTGAAGATACCGGTACCTACGAGCAGTACTTC.

This clonotype occurred a few times. V gene TRBV28 combines with J gene TRBJ2-6; D not resolved. The CDR3 has 14 amino acids. Trimming took 8 bases from V and 4 from J, leaving 12 bases between them. Germline V CDR1 and CDR2: MDHEN, SYDVKM. The CDR3 DNA is TGTGCCAGCTTCTCCGGACCGGGGGCCAACGTCCTGACTTTC. It translates to CASFSGPGANVLTF.

The J gene is TRBJ2-3, the V gene TRBV7-9; perhaps TRBD2 as D (7 bases). The germline gives CDR1 SEHNR, CDR2 FQNEAQ (reference sequence). Between the trimmed V and J ends, which lost 4 bases and 14 bases, there was a span of 22 bases. This CDR3 is 14 amino acids long. CDR3 nucleotide sequence: TGTGCCAGCAGCTCCGAGGTGGGGGGGCAGACGTTGTATTTT. Encoded protein: CASSSEVGGQTLYF.

This clonotype has only a few counts. The rearrangement joins TRBV12-3 or TRBV12-4 to TRBJ1-2, with TRBD1 as a possible D gene (5 bases). CDR3 size: 19 residues. The V end lost 1 base, the J end lost 2 bases, and 23 bases lay between the germline ends. This chain's CDR3 is CASSLEVGQGLLPNYGYTF. The DNA for the CDR3 is TGTGCCAGCAGTTTAGAGGTCGGGCAGGGTCTTCTCCCGAACTATGGCTACACCTTC.

This clonotype came up many times. The V and J genes are TRBV6-1 and TRBJ2-5; 12 bases match TRBD2. The CDR3 is 14 amino acids. With 9 bases clipped from V and 4 bases from J, the junction kept 6 bases outside the gene matches. Per the germline V gene, CDR1 is MNHNS and CDR2 is SASEGT. The CDR3 spells CARILAGGLETQYF. As DNA, the CDR3 is TGTGCCAGGATACTAGCGGGAGGTTTAGAGACCCAGTACTTC.

This clonotype has a count of ten or more. This chain joins TRBV5-1 and TRBJ2-6; maybe TRBD1 (6 bases). The CDR3 length is 15 residues. V lost 6 bases and J 4 bases, leaving 14 bases between the germline ends. Germline V CDR1 and CDR2: SGHRS, YFSETQ. Here the CDR3 reads CASTQGGAGANVLTF. CDR3 coding DNA: TGCGCCAGCACCCAAGGGGGAGCAGGGGCCAACGTCCTGACTTTC. Based on the CDR3 plus reference TRBV5-1 and TRBJ2-6, the full variable domain is KAGVTQTPRYLIKTRGQQVTLSCSPISGHRSVSWYQQTPGQGLQFLFEYFSETQRNKGNFPGRFSGRQFSNSRSEMNVSTLELGDSALYLCASTQGGAGANVLTFGAGSRLTVL.

This clonotype was observed a handful of times. The genes are TRBV7-2 and TRBJ2-3; 7 bases map to TRBD2. The CDR3 loop spans 16 amino acids. The ends lost 4 bases at V and 4 bases at J; junction bases unmatched: 11. In germline, CDR1 is SGHTA, CDR2 FQGNSA. The CDR3 is CASSSVLGGRPDTQYF. CDR3 nucleotide sequence: TGTGCCAGCAGCTCAGTGCTGGGCGGGAGACCAGATACGCAGTATTTT.

The chain uses TRBV7-9 and TRBJ2-7; a possible D gene is TRBD2 (5 bases). Germline V gene lookup returns CDR1 SEHNR and CDR2 FQNEAQ (reference sequence). The germline V and J ends were trimmed by 5 bases and 7 bases, with 18 bases remaining between them. The CDR3 covers 14 residues. The CDR3 DNA sequence: TGTGCCAGCAGCCCTGAGCCGGGTTCGGGGGAGCAGTACTTC. Its protein product is CASSPEPGSGEQYF.

The chain joins TRBV20-1 to TRBJ1-1; D is undetermined. Germline CDR1 DFQATT, CDR2 SNEGSKA (reference sequence). The V and J ends lost 3 bases and 1 base respectively, with 12 bases between them. This CDR3 contains 14 residues. CDR3 nucleotides: TGCAGTGCTAGGAGGGAGGGAGCGAACACTGAAGCTTTCTTT. Its protein is CSARREGANTEAFF.

The chain employs TRBV5-1 and TRBJ2-2, with TRBD2 as a possible D gene (5 bases). Germline V CDR1 and CDR2: SGHRS, YFSETQ. The CDR3 spans 14 residues. V lost 9 bases and J lost 0, with 12 bases in between. This CDR3 is CATGEQSNTGELFF. The DNA for the CDR3 is TGCGCCACCGGGGAACAGTCGAACACCGGGGAGCTGTTTTTT.

The chain is built from TRBV7-3 and TRBJ2-7; 8 bases align to TRBD2. From germline, CDR1 is SGHTA and CDR2 FQGTGA. The CDR3 extends over 18 amino acids. The ends lost 2 bases at V and 0 bases at J; junction bases unmatched: 12. CDR3: CASSLFPKTGTSSYEQYF. CDR3 DNA: TGTGCCAGCAGCTTATTCCCCAAGACTGGGACTAGCTCCTACGAGCAGTACTTC.

This clonotype was counted many times. This chain links TRBV10-3 with TRBJ2-1; D call uncertain. Germline values: CDR1 ENHRY, CDR2 SYGVKD. V was cut by 2 bases and J by 0 bases, with 11 bases left in between. The CDR3 covers 16 residues. The CDR3 DNA sequence: TGTGCCATCAGTGAGCCGAAGTCGAGCTCCTACAATGAGCAGTTCTTC. It is translated as CAISEPKSSSYNEQFF.

This clonotype has just one count. The chain employs TRBV4-2 and TRBJ2-5; perhaps TRBD2 as D (5 bases). Trimming shortened V by 4 bases and J by 3 bases, and 12 bases separated the two germline ends. Germline values: CDR1 LGHNA, CDR2 YNFKEQ. This CDR3 region has 14 residues. CDR3 sequence reads: CASSPGLLKETQYF. Here the CDR3 DNA reads TGTGCCAGCAGCCCAGGACTCCTCAAAGAGACCCAGTACTTC.

On this clonotype: At one end, the junction sequence differs from germline, possibly due to a read error. The V gene is TRBV13, the J gene TRBJ2-2; 11 bases match TRBD1. Germline CDR1 is PRHDT and CDR2 is FYEKMQ (reference sequence). This CDR3 has 17 residues. The CDR3 is CGSRRGQGARSTGELFF. CDR3 DNA: TGTGGCAGCAGACGCGGACAGGGGGCAAGAAGTACCGGGGAGCTGTTTTTT.

This clonotype has ten or more counts. The chain couples TRBV2 to TRBJ2-2, with 9 bases fitting TRBD1. The V and J ends lost 6 bases and 7 bases, in that order; junction bases with no gene match: 6. The CDR3 consists of 14 residues. The V gene's germline CDR1 is SNHLY and CDR2 FYNNEI. The CDR3 DNA follows: TGTGCCAGCAGCTCACAGGGGGCGGACGGGGAGCTGTTTTTT. Its protein is CASSSQGADGELFF.

This clonotype was seen only a few times. As DNA, the CDR3 is TGTGCCAGCAGCTTAGTTGGGCCAGAGACCCAGTACTTC. It is translated as CASSLVGPETQYF. The J gene is TRBJ2-5, the V gene TRBV7-8, with no clear D. Trimming left V 1 base short and J 4 bases short, with 7 bases between. The CDR3 is 13 amino acids. CDR1 and CDR2 from the germline V gene are SGHVS and FQNEAQ.